The 14 T cell receptor beta chains below all came from one sample that was sequenced in a study of blood T cell repertoires in COVID-19. The repertoire was sequenced with immunoSEQ multiplex PCR; TCRdb's copy has only in-frame clones and lacks some. The sample contains under 150,000 clones, 85% of which appear only once. Sequencing was done on a sample of peripheral blood. The receptors stem from a human donor in a cohort sampled during active COVID-19.

The chain carries TRBV9 and TRBJ1-2; 8 bases fit TRBD1. Germline trimming cut 2 bases from V and 3 bases from J; bases unmatched to any gene: 0. CDR1 is SGDLS and CDR2 is YYNGEE in the germline V gene. CDR3 size: 13 residues. The CDR3 nucleotides are TGTGCCAGCAGCGTGGACAGGGACTATGGCTACACCTTC. Translated, it gives CASSVDRDYGYTF.

J is TRBJ2-4 and V is TRBV28, with D hard to call. Trimming left V 1 base short and J 7 bases short, with 8 bases between. Looked up from germline, CDR1 is MDHEN and CDR2 is SYDVKM. The CDR3 is 13 residues long. The CDR3 loop is CASSLSGPNIQYF. In DNA, the CDR3 is TGTGCCAGCAGTTTATCAGGTCCGAACATTCAGTACTTC.

The CDR3 spells CASSLTSGASYEQYF. CDR3 nucleotide sequence: TGTGCCAGCAGCTTAACTAGCGGGGCCTCCTACGAGCAGTACTTC. The genes are TRBV7-6 and TRBJ2-7; 10 bases line up with TRBD2. The V gene end was trimmed by 2 bases and the J gene end by 0 bases; junction bases not matched to a gene: 1. Germline CDR1 SGHVS, CDR2 FNYEAQ. The CDR3 has 15 residues. Together with reference TRBV7-6 and TRBJ2-7, the CDR3 gives the full variable domain: GAGVSQSPRYKVTKRGQDVALRCDPISGHVSLYWYRQALGQGPEFLTYFNYEAQQDKSGLPNDRFSAERPEGSISTLTIQRTEQRDSAMYRCASSLTSGASYEQYFGPGTRLTVT.

The chain uses TRBV30 and TRBJ1-1, with D possibly being TRBD1 (5 bases). The length of the CDR3 is 16 residues. The germline CDR1 and CDR2 sequences are GTSNPN and SVGIG (reference sequence). V was clipped by 0 bases and J by 4 bases, with 18 bases between them. The CDR3 spells CAWSVRREGSGTEAFF. The CDR3, as DNA: TGTGCCTGGAGTGTACGCAGGGAGGGAAGCGGCACTGAAGCTTTCTTT.

The chain recombines TRBV6-5 with TRBJ1-2, with D hard to call. Germline CDR1 MNHEY, CDR2 SVGAGI. The V gene lost 8 bases and the J gene lost 7 bases, with 14 bases spanning the gap. The CDR3 has 12 residues. The CDR3 DNA reads as TGTGCCAGCGAAGCACTCGGCGGTGGCTACACCTTC. It codes for CASEALGGGYTF.

The V gene is TRBV7-3, the J gene TRBJ2-1; 8 bases are a match to TRBD2. Germline assignment: CDR1 SGHTA and CDR2 FQGTGA. The CDR3 runs to 16 residues. With 5 bases clipped from V and 4 bases from J, the junction kept 10 bases outside the gene matches. CDR3 amino acids: CASSITGTRVYNEQFF. The CDR3 bases are TGTGCCAGCAGCATTACCGGGACTAGAGTTTACAATGAGCAGTTCTTC.

The chain is built from TRBV18 and TRBJ1-3; no firm D call. CDR1 and CDR2 from the germline V gene are KGHSH and LQKENI. Trimming shortened V by 1 base and J by 3 bases, and 10 bases separated the two germline ends. The CDR3 extends over 15 amino acids. The DNA of the CDR3 is TGTGCCAGCTCACCACAACTCGAGGGTGGAAACACCATATATTTT. Translated: CASSPQLEGGNTIYF.

This rearrangement joins TRBV7-8 to TRBJ1-6; TRBD1 agrees at 9 bases. CDR1 is SGHVS, CDR2 FQNEAQ, per germline. The CDR3 extends over 16 amino acids. V was clipped by 3 bases and J by 8 bases; unmatched bases: 8. The CDR3 DNA is TGTGCCAGCAGCTTCCCAGCCGGGACAGGGTATTCACCCCTCCACTTT. Protein sequence: CASSFPAGTGYSPLHF. Drawing the rest from reference TRBV7-8 and TRBJ1-6, the complete variable domain is GAGVSQSPRYKVAKRGQDVALRCDPISGHVSLFWYQQALGQGPEFLTYFQNEAQLDKSGLPSDRFFAERPEGSVSTLKIQRTQQEDSAVYLCASSFPAGTGYSPLHFGNGTRLTVT.

This chain links TRBV5-4 with TRBJ2-3; D is possibly TRBD2 (5 bases). The V gene lost 0 bases and the J gene lost 1 base, with 9 bases spanning the gap. Germline V gene data show CDR1 as SGHNT and CDR2 as YYREEE (reference sequence). The CDR3 has 15 amino acids. CDR3 bases: TGTGCCAGCAGCTTGGCTGGAGGCGGCACAGATACGCAGTATTTT. Amino acid sequence: CASSLAGGGTDTQYF.

This clone was picked up one time. J is TRBJ2-3 and V is TRBV27; 13 bases fit TRBD2. Trimming took 4 bases from V and 2 from J; bases not matched to a gene: 6. CDR3 length equals 17 residues. The germline V gene encodes CDR1 MNHEY and CDR2 SMNVEV (reference sequence). The CDR3 region is CASSSPGTSGATDTQYF. The CDR3 DNA reads TGTGCCAGCAGTTCCCCCGGGACTAGCGGGGCCACAGATACGCAGTATTTT.

Here the CDR3 DNA reads TGTGCCAGCAGCCCCGGGAAATCTCGAGGTACGCAGTATTTT. Translated: CASSPGKSRGTQYF. The chain links TRBV3-1 (or the pseudogene TRBV3-2) to TRBJ2-3; the D gene is possibly TRBD2 (5 bases). The CDR3 length is 14 residues. Trimming stripped 4 bases from V and 8 bases from J, with 16 bases between. Germline CDR1 and CDR2: LGHDT and YNNKEL (reference sequence).

The V call is TRBV13, the J call TRBJ2-7, with 8 bases lining up with TRBD2. Unmatched junction bases numbered 14, after V lost 6 bases and J lost 4 bases. The germline V gene encodes CDR1 PRHDT and CDR2 FYEKMQ (reference sequence). This CDR3 has 16 residues. The CDR3 nucleotides read TGTGCCAGCAGTTCCGGTGGTAGCGGGGTAGCTTACGAGCAGTACTTC. Encoded protein: CASSSGGSGVAYEQYF.

CDR3 amino acids: CAWATPRGGSYNEQFF. CDR3 nucleotides: TGTGCCTGGGCCACCCCTAGGGGGGGGTCCTACAATGAGCAGTTCTTC. The chain recombines TRBV30 with TRBJ2-1; D possibly corresponds to TRBD2 (7 bases). Germline V gene data show CDR1 as GTSNPN and CDR2 as SVGIG (reference sequence). V was pared by 5 bases and J by 1 base, with 18 bases between. The CDR3 totals 16 residues.

The chain recombines TRBV6-5 with TRBJ1-4; D is unresolved. V lost 6 bases and J lost 5, with 13 bases in between. CDR3 length: 14 residues. Germline V gene data show CDR1 as MNHEY and CDR2 as SVGAGI. CDR3 amino acids: CASSPGLMNEKLFF. CDR3 coding DNA: TGTGCCAGCAGCCCGGGTCTTATGAATGAAAAACTGTTTTTT.